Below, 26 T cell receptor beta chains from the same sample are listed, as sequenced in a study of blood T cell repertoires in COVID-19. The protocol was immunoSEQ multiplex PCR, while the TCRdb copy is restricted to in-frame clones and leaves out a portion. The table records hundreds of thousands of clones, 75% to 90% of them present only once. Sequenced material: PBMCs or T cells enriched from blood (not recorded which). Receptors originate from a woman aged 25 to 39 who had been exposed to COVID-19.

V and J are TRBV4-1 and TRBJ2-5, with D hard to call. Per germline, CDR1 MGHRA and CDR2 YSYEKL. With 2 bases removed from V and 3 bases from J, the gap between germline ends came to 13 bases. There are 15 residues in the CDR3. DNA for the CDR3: TGCGCCAGCAGCCAATCCTCCGGGTTGGAAGAGACCCAGTACTTC. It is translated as CASSQSSGLEETQYF.

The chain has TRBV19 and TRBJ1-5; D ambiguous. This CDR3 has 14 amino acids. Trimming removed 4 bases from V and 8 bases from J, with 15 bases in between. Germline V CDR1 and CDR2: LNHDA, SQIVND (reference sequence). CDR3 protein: CASSKQLPREPQHF. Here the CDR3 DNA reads TGTGCCAGTAGTAAACAGCTACCCCGCGAGCCCCAGCATTTT. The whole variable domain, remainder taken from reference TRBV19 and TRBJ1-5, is DGGITQSPKYLFRKEGQNVTLSCEQNLNHDAMYWYRQDPGQGLRLIYYSQIVNDFQKGDIAEGYSVSREKKESFPLTVTSAQKNPTAFYLCASSKQLPREPQHFGDGTRLSIL.

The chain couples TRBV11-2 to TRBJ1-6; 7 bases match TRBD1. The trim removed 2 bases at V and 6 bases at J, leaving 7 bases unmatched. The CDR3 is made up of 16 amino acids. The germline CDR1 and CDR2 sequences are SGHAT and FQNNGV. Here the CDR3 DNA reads TGTGCCAGCAGCTTAAGGGACAGCCTCAGTAATTCACCCCTCCACTTT. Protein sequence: CASSLRDSLSNSPLHF.

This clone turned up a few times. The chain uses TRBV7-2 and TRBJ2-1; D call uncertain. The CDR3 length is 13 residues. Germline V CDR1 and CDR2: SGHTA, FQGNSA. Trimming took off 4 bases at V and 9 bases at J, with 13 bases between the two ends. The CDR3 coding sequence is TGTGCCAGCAGCTCCCCCCTGTCGCGTGAGCAGTTCTTC. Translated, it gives CASSSPLSREQFF.

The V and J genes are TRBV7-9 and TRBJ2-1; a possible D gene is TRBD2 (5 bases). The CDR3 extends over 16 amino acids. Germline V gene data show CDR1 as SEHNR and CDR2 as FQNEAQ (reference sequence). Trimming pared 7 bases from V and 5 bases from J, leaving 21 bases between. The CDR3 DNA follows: TGTGCCAGCACCGGAGGCGGAGGTCACGTCAACAATGAGCAGTTCTTC. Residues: CASTGGGGHVNNEQFF.

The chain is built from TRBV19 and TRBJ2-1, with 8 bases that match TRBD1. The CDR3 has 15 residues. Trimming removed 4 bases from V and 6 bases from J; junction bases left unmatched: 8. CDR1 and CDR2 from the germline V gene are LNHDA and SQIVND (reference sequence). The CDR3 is CASSNQGARGNEQFF. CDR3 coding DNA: TGTGCCAGTAGTAACCAGGGGGCGCGAGGCAATGAGCAGTTCTTC. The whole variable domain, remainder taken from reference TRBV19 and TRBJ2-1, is DGGITQSPKYLFRKEGQNVTLSCEQNLNHDAMYWYRQDPGQGLRLIYYSQIVNDFQKGDIAEGYSVSREKKESFPLTVTSAQKNPTAFYLCASSNQGARGNEQFFGPGTRLTVL.

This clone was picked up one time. CDR3 DNA sequence: TGTGCCAGCAGTTACTCGGGGGGTTGGAGCACTGAAGCTTTCTTT. Protein product: CASSYSGGWSTEAFF. J is TRBJ1-1 and V is TRBV6-5, with D possibly TRBD1 on 5 matching bases. Trimming cost V 0 bases and J 4 bases, with 12 bases left between them. The germline CDR1 and CDR2 sequences are MNHEY and SVGAGI. The CDR3 length is 15 residues.

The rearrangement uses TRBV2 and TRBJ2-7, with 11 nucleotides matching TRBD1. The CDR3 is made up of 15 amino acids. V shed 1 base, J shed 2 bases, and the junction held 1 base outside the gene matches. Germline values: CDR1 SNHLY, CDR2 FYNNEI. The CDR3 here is CASSEGTGGTYEQYF. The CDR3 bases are TGTGCCAGCAGTGAAGGGACAGGGGGCACCTACGAGCAGTACTTC.

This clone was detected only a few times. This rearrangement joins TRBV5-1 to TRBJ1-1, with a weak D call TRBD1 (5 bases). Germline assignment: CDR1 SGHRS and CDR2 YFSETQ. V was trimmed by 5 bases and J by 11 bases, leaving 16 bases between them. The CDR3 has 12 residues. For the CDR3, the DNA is TGCGCCAGCAGTTATATAGGGGATGAGGCTTTCTTT. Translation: CASSYIGDEAFF.

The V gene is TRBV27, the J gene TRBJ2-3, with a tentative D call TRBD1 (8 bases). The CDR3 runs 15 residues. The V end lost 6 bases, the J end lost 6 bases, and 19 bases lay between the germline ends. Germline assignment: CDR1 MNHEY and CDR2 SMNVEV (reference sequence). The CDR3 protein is CASSPGSQGGDTQYF. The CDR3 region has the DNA TGTGCCAGCAGCCCAGGGTCACAGGGGGGGGATACGCAGTATTTT.

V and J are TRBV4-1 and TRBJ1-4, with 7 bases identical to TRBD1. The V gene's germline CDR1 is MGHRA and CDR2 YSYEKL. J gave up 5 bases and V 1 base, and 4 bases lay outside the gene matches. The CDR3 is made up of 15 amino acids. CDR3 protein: CASSQATGENEKLFF. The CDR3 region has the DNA TGCGCCAGCAGCCAAGCCACAGGGGAAAATGAAAAACTGTTTTTT.

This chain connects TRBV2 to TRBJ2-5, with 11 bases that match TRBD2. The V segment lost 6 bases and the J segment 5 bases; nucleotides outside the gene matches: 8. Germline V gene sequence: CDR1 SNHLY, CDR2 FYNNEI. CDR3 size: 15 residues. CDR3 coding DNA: TGTGCCAGCAGACCTAGCGGGGGGACGCGGGAGACCCAGTACTTC. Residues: CASRPSGGTRETQYF.

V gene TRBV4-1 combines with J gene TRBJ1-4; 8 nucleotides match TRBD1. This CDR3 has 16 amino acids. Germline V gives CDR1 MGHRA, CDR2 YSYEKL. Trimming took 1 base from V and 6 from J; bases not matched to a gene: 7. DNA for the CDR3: TGCGCCAGCAGCCAAGCTATGGACAGGGTGGATGAAAAACTGTTTTTT. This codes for CASSQAMDRVDEKLFF.

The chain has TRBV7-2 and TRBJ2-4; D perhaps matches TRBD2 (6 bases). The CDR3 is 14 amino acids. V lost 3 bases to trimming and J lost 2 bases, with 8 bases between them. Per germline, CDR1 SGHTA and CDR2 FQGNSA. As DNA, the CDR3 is TGTGCCAGCAGCTTTGGGGGGTCCAAAAACATTCAGTACTTC. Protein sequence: CASSFGGSKNIQYF.

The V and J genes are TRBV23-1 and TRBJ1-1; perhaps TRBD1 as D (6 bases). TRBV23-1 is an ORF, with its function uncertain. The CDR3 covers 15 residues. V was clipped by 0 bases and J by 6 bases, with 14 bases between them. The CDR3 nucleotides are TGCGCCAGCAGTCAATCTCGGACAGCCCTTCCTGAAGCTTTCTTT. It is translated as CASSQSRTALPEAFF.

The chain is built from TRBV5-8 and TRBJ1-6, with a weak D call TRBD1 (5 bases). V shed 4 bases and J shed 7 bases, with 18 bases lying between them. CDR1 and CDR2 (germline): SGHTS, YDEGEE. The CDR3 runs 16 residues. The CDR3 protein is CASSRARQSPNSPLHF. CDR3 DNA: TGTGCCAGCAGCAGAGCCCGACAGAGCCCGAATTCACCCCTCCACTTT. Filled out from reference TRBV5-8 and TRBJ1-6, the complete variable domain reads EAGVTQSPTHLIKTRGQQATLRCSPISGHTSVYWYQQALGLGLQFLLWYDEGEERNRGNFPPRFSGRQFPNYSSELNVNALELEDSALYLCASSRARQSPNSPLHFGNGTRLTVT.

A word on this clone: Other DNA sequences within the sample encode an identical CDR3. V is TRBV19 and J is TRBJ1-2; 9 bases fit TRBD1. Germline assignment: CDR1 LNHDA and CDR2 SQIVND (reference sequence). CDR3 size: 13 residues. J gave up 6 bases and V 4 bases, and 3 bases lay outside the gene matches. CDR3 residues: CASSTTGGDGYTF. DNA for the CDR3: TGTGCCAGTAGTACCACAGGGGGCGATGGCTACACCTTC.

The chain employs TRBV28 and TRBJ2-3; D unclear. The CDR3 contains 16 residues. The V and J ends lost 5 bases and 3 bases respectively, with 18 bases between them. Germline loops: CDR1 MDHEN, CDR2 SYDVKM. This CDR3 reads CASSHSSHSGTDTQYF. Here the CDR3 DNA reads TGTGCCAGCAGTCACAGTTCTCACAGTGGAACAGATACGCAGTATTTT.

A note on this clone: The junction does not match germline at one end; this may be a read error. CDR3 region: CASLGLAGSPAF. CDR3 nucleotides: TGTGCCAGCCTGGGACTAGCGGGGAGCCCGGCTTTT. The V gene is TRBV7-9, the J gene TRBJ2-3; 13 nucleotides match TRBD2. The CDR3 spans 12 residues. The germline V gene has CDR1 SEHNR and CDR2 FQNEAQ (reference sequence).

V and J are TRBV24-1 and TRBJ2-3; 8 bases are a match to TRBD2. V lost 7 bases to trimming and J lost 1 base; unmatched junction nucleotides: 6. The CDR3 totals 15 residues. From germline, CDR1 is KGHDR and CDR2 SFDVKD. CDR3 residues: CATSRRGGRTDTQYF. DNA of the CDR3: TGTGCCACCAGCCGTCGGGGGGGCCGCACAGATACGCAGTATTTT.

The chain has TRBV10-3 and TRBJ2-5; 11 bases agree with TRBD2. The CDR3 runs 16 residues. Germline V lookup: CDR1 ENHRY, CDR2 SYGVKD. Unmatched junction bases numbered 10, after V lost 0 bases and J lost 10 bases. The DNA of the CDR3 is TGTGCCATCAGTGAGTCGACTAGCGGGACACGTGGGGACCAGTACTTC. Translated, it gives CAISESTSGTRGDQYF.

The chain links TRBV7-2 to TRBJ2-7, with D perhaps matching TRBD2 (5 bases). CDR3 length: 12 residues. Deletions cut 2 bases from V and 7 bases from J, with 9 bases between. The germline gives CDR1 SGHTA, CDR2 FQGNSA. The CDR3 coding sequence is TGTGCCAGCAGCTTACGGGGTCGGGAGCAGTACTTC. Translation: CASSLRGREQYF. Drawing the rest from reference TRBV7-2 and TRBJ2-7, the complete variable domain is GAGVSQSPSNKVTEKGKDVELRCDPISGHTALYWYRQSLGQGLEFLIYFQGNSAPDKSGLPSDRFSAERTGGSVSTLTIQRTQQEDSAVYLCASSLRGREQYFGPGTRLTVT.

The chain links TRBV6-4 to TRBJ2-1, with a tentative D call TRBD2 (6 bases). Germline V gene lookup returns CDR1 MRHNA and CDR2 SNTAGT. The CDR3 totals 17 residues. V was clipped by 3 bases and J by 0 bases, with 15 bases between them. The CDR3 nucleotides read TGTGCCAGCAGTGAAGGGGCCGCCGGGGGCTCCTACAATGAGCAGTTCTTC. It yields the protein CASSEGAAGGSYNEQFF.

The CDR3 sequence is CASSLAQSSSGANVLTF. For the CDR3, the DNA is TGTGCCAGCAGCTTAGCACAGTCAAGCTCTGGGGCCAACGTCCTGACTTTC. J is TRBJ2-6 and V is TRBV7-6; no firm D call. The CDR3 extends over 17 amino acids. Germline V lookup: CDR1 SGHVS, CDR2 FNYEAQ. Trimming shortened V by 0 bases and J by 0 bases, and 9 bases separated the two germline ends.

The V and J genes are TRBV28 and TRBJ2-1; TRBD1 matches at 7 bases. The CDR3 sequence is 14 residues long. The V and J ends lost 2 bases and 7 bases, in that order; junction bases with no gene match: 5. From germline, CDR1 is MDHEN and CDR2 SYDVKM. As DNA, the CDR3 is TGTGCCAGCAGTTTAGTACAGGGGTCAAATGAGCAGTTCTTC. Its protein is CASSLVQGSNEQFF.

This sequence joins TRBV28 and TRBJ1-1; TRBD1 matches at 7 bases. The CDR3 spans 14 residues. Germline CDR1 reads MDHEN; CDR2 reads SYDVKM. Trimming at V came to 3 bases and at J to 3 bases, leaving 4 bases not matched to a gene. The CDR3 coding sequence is TGTGCCAGCAGTTTTCCCAGGGGGGACACTGAAGCTTTCTTT. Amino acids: CASSFPRGDTEAFF.